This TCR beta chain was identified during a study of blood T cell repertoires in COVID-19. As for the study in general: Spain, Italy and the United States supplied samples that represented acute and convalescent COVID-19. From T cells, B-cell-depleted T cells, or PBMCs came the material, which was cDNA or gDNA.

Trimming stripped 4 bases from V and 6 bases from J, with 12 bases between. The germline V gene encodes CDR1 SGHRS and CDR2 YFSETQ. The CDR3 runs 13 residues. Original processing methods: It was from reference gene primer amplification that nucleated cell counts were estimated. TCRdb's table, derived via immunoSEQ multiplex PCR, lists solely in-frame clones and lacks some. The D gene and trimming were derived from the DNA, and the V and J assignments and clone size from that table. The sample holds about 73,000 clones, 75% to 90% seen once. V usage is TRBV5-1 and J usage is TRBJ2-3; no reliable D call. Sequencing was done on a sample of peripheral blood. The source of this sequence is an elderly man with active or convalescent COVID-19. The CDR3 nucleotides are TGCGCCAGCAGCCTGGGCCTCGGGGATACGCAGTATTTT. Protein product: CASSLGLGDTQYF. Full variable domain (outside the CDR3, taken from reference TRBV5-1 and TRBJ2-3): KAGVTQTPRYLIKTRGQQVTLSCSPISGHRSVSWYQQTPGQGLQFLFEYFSETQRNKGNFPGRFSGRQFSNSRSEMNVSTLELGDSALYLCASSLGLGDTQYFGPGTRLTVL.